Below, one T cell receptor (beta chain) is given with its context. This entry is derived from a study of blood T cell repertoires in COVID-19. At the level of the study: Sites in the United States, Italy and Spain provided acute and convalescent COVID-19 samples. Sources were T cells, B-cell-depleted T cells, or PBMCs; the material itself was cDNA or gDNA.

The repertoire was sequenced with immunoSEQ multiplex PCR; TCRdb's copy has only in-frame clones and lacks some. The sample has around 340,000 clones, about 92% seen once; the top ten hold 3% to 4%. V lost 6 bases and J 6 bases, leaving 12 bases between the germline ends. CDR1 is MNHEY and CDR2 is SMNVEV in the germline V gene (reference sequence). CDR3 size: 13 residues. V and J are TRBV27 and TRBJ2-1, with D possibly being TRBD1 (6 bases). This TCR was recovered from a woman in her sixties with COVID-19, enrolled during active disease. Material for sequencing was peripheral blood. CDR3 sequence reads: CASRDPGVNEQFF. The CDR3, as DNA: TGTGCCAGCAGGGACCCAGGGGTCAATGAGCAGTTCTTC.